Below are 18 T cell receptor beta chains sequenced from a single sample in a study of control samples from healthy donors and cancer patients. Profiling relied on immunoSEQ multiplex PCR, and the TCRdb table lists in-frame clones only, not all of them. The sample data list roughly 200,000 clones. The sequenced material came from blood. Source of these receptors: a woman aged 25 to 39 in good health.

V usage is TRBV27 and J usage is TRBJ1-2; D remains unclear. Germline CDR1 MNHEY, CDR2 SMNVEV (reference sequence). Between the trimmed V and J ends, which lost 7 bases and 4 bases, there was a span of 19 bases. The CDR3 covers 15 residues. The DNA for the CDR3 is TGTGCCAGCATGAGCGCGGTGGGGATGGGCTATGGCTACACCTTC. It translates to CASMSAVGMGYGYTF.

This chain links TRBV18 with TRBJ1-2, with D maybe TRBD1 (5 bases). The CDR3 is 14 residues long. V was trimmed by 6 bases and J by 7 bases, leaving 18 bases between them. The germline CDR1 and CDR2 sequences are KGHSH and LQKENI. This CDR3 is CASSPGPSGAGYTF. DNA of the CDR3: TGTGCCAGCTCCCCGGGACCCTCCGGTGCTGGCTACACCTTC. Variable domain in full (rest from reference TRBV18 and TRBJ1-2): NAGVMQNPRHLVRRRGQEARLRCSPMKGHSHVYWYRQLPEEGLKFMVYLQKENIIDESGMPKERFSAEFPKEGPSILRIQQVVRGDSAAYFCASSPGPSGAGYTFGSGTRLTVV.

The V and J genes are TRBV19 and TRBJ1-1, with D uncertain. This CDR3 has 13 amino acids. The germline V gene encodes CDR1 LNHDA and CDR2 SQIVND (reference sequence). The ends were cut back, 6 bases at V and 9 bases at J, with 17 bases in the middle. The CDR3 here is CASSRTDTPKAFF. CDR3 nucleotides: TGTGCCAGTAGCCGTACCGACACACCTAAAGCTTTCTTT.

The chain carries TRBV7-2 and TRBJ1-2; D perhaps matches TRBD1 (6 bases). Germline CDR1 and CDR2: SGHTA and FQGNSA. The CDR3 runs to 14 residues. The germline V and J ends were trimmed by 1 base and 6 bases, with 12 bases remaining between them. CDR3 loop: CASSLDGRGDGYTF. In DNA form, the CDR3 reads TGTGCCAGCAGCTTAGATGGGAGGGGGGATGGCTACACCTTC.

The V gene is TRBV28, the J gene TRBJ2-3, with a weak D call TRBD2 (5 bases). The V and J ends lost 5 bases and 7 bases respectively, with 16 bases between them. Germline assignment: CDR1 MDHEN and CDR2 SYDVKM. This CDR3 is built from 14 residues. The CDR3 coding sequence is TGTGCCAGCAGTCTGTCCCTCGTCGGGAATACGCAGTATTTT. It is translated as CASSLSLVGNTQYF.

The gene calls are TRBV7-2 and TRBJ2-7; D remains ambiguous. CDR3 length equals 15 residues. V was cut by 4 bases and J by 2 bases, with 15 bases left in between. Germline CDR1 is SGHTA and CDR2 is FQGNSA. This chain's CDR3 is CASSSTAAGTYEQYF. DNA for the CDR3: TGTGCCAGCAGCTCCACCGCGGCAGGAACCTACGAGCAGTACTTC.

The CDR3 reads CASSLRSVANYGYTF. As DNA, the CDR3 is TGTGCCAGCAGTTTACGGAGCGTAGCTAACTATGGCTACACCTTC. J is TRBJ1-2 and V is TRBV28; D gene ambiguous. The length of the CDR3 is 15 residues. The germline V gene has CDR1 MDHEN and CDR2 SYDVKM. V was trimmed by 2 bases and J by 0 bases, leaving 10 bases between them.

The CDR3 bases are TGCGCCAGCAGCCGGGTGGGGACAGGGGAGAACTATGGCTACACCTTC. This sequence encodes CASSRVGTGENYGYTF. The chain carries TRBV5-1 and TRBJ1-2; 10 bases are shared with TRBD1. This CDR3 is 16 amino acids long. Germline loops: CDR1 SGHRS, CDR2 YFSETQ. The V segment lost 4 bases and the J segment 2 bases; nucleotides outside the gene matches: 8.

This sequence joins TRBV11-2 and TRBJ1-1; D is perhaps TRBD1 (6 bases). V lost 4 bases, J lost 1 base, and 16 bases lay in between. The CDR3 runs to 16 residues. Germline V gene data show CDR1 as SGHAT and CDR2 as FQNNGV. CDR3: CASSSVTGRGNTEAFF. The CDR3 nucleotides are TGTGCCAGCAGCTCAGTAACAGGGAGGGGGAACACTGAAGCTTTCTTT.

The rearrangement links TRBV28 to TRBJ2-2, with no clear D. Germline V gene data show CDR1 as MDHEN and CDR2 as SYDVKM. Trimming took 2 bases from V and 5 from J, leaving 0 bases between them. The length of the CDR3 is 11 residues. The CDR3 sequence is CASSLTGELFF. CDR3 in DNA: TGTGCCAGCAGTTTAACCGGGGAGCTGTTTTTT.

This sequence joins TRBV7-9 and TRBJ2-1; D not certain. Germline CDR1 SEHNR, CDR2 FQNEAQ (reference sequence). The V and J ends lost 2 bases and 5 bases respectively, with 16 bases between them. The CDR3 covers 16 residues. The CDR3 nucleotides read TGTGCCAGCAGCTTATTGTTATCGGGCGGAAACAATGAGCAGTTCTTC. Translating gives CASSLLLSGGNNEQFF.

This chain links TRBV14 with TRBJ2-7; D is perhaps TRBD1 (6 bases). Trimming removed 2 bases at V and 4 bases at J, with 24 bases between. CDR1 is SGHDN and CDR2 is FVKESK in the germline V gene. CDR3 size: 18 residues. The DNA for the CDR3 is TGTGCCAGCAGCCAATCCCGACAGGTCCCCTTCATTTCTTACGAGCAGTACTTC. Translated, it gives CASSQSRQVPFISYEQYF.

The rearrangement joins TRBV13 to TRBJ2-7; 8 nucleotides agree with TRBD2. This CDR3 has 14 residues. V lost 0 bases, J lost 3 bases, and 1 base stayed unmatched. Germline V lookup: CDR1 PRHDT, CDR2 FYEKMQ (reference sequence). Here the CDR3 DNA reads TGTGCCAGCAGCTTAGGAGCGGGGGTCTACGAGCAGTACTTC. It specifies CASSLGAGVYEQYF.

The CDR3 spells CASSQDGTASTNEKLFF. The CDR3 DNA is TGTGCCAGCAGCCAAGATGGGACAGCTAGTACTAATGAAAAACTGTTTTTT. J is TRBJ1-4 and V is TRBV4-2; 7 bases map to TRBD1. Germline V gives CDR1 LGHNA, CDR2 YNFKEQ. V lost 0 bases, J lost 2 bases, and 6 bases stayed unmatched. CDR3 length: 17 amino acids.

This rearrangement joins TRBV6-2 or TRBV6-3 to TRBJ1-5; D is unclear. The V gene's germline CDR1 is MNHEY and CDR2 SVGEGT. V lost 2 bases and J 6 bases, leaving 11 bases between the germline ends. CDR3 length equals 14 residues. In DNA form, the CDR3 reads TGTGCCAGCAGTTACGGTGTACCCGGTCAGCCCCAGCATTTT. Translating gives CASSYGVPGQPQHF.

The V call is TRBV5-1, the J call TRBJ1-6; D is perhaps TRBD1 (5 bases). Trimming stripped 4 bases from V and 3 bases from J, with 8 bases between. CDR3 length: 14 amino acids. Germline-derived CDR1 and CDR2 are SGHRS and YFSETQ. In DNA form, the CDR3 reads TGCGCCAGCAGCCGAGACAGCTATAATTCACCCCTCCACTTT. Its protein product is CASSRDSYNSPLHF.

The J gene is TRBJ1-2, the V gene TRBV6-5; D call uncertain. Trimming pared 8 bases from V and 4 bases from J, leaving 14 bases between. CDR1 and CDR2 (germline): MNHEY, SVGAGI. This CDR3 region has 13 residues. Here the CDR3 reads CASSSLGPYGYTF. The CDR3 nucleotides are TGTGCCAGCTCTAGTCTGGGCCCCTATGGCTACACCTTC.

The CDR3 DNA is TGTGCCAGCGAACAGGGTTTGGGCAATCAGCCCCAGCATTTT. Translating gives CASEQGLGNQPQHF. The V call is TRBV2, the J call TRBJ1-5; D may be TRBD1 (6 bases). The CDR3 runs 14 residues. Trimming pared 8 bases from V and 2 bases from J, leaving 13 bases between. Germline V gene data show CDR1 as SNHLY and CDR2 as FYNNEI.